This TCR beta chain was identified in a study of control samples from healthy donors and cancer patients (dated by TCRdb to 2018 to 2021). Regarding this clone: The antigen it binds to is not known. Per-nucleotide qualities are absent, and no much larger clonotype sits a single base away.

The germline V end is reduced by 4 bases and the J end by 4 bases; junction bases left unmatched: 8. Taken from the germline V gene, the CDR1 and CDR2 loops are SGDLS and YYNGEE. The CDR3 numbers 15 residues from cysteine through phenylalanine. Here the CDR3 DNA is all that survives: 45 bases in frame from base 1. Library construction relied on the immunoSEQ multiplex PCR assay. This is the immuneACCESS table as TCRdb keeps it, with only in-frame sequences that have V and J called. A part of the clones is gone; compared with another copy, unresolved V genes explain less than half, and the rest is unexplained. The sample yields 150,000 to 200,000 clones; 80% to 95% were counted once. The ten largest clones add up to 0.68% of the sample.

The chain is encoded by TRBV9 joined to TRBJ1-2, with TRBD1 matching 9 junction bases. The TCR sequence derives from a woman aged 25 to 45 in good health. The specimen sequenced was blood. The DNA is as follows: TGTGCCAGCAGCCCAGGGACAGGGTTGAGCTATGGCTACACCTTC. It codes for CASSPGTGLSYGYTF.